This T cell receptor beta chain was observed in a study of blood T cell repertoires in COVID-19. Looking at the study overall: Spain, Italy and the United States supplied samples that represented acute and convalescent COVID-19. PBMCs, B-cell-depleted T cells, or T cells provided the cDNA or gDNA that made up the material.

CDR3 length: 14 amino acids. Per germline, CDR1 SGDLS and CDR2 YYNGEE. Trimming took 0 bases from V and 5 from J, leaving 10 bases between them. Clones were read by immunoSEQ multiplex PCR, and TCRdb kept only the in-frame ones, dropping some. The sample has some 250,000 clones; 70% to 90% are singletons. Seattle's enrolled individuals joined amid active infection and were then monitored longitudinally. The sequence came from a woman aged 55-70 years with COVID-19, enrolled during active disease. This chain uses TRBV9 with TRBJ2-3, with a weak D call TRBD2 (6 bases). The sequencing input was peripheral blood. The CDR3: CASSVAGALDTQYF. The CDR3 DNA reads TGTGCCAGCAGCGTAGCGGGAGCGCTAGATACGCAGTATTTT.